The following is a T cell receptor beta chain sequence with its context. The sample originates from a study of blood T cell repertoires in COVID-19. About the research overall: PBMCs, B-cell-depleted T cells, or T cells were the source of the cDNA or gDNA that made up the material.

This CDR3 has 14 residues. With V trimmed by 6 bases and J by 7 bases, 9 bases remained unmatched. Germline V gene lookup returns CDR1 LGHNT and CDR2 FRNRAP. Original processing methods: It was from reference gene primer amplification that nucleated cell counts were estimated. Some clones are missing from TCRdb's copy, which holds only in-frame ones; the method was immunoSEQ multiplex PCR. V and J calls and clone size are given by that table; D and trimming were obtained from the DNA. The profile shows about 60,000 clones, about 78% of them singletons. The specimen was peripheral blood. The TCR comes from a man between 50 and 59 years old with active or convalescent COVID-19. The rearrangement uses TRBV12-5 and TRBJ1-5; 7 bases align to TRBD1. The chain's CDR3 is CASGGTEQNQPQHF. The CDR3, as DNA: TGTGCTAGTGGGGGGACAGAGCAAAACCAGCCCCAGCATTTT.